These 20 T cell receptor beta chains share one sample of origin, sequenced in a study of T cells expressing NK-cell markers. Reprocessing the 5' RACE reads, TCRdb reports a single entry for every CDR3 protein and omits DNA. This sample's table reports a few hundred thousand distinct CDR3 sequences. What was sequenced was blood T cells: a sorted CD56 or NKG2C T cell subset, CD4+ or CD8+ T cells, or bulk PBMC T cells (not recorded which). The receptors originated from a man aged 18-70 years in good health.

The chain employs TRBV6-5 and TRBJ1-5. The germline CDR1 and CDR2 sequences are MNHEY and SVGAGI. The CDR3 spans 14 residues. Here the CDR3 reads CASSLTVGGQPQHF.

The chain links TRBV28 to TRBJ1-4. Germline values: CDR1 MDHEN, CDR2 SYDVKM. The CDR3 runs to 16 residues. CDR3 residues: CASSPGGRVTNEKLFF. Full variable domain (remainder filled in from reference TRBV28 and TRBJ1-4): DVKVTQSSRYLVKRTGEKVFLECVQDMDHENMFWYRQDPGLGLRLIYFSYDVKMKEKGDIPEGYSVSREKKERFSLILESASTNQTSMYLCASSPGGRVTNEKLFFGSGTQLSVL.

This sequence joins TRBV2 and TRBJ2-6. The germline CDR1 and CDR2 sequences are SNHLY and FYNNEI. The length of the CDR3 is 18 residues. The CDR3 loop is CASSEERLRPSGANVLTF.

The J gene is TRBJ2-7, the V gene TRBV21-1. TRBV21-1 is listed as a pseudogene. The CDR3 loop spans 15 amino acids. CDR3 region: CASSKGKGLSDEQYF.

The chain couples TRBV3-1 to TRBJ2-3; without DNA, the TCRdb call of TRBD2 cannot be checked. In germline, CDR1 is LGHDT, CDR2 YNNKEL (reference sequence). This CDR3 contains 16 residues. CDR3 sequence reads: CASSRTLAGFTDTQYF.

The chain employs TRBV12-3 or TRBV12-4 and TRBJ2-1; TCRdb selects TRBD2, and the lack of DNA leaves this call unchecked. The length of the CDR3 is 13 residues. CDR3 loop: CASSRRTFNEQFF.

The gene calls are TRBV6-5 and TRBJ2-7; TCRdb picks TRBD1, but there is no DNA to check that call. Germline assignment: CDR1 MNHEY and CDR2 SVGAGI. This CDR3 has 15 residues. CDR3 in amino acids: CASRTDRGDSYEQYF.

V gene TRBV7-9 combines with J gene TRBJ2-2; the D gene TCRdb calls, TRBD1, cannot be checked with no DNA. CDR3 length equals 15 residues. Germline values: CDR1 SEHNR, CDR2 FQNEAQ (reference sequence). CDR3 protein: CASSLATGTAGELFF.

The V gene is TRBV7-8, the J gene TRBJ2-7; TCRdb's assignment of TRBD1 cannot be checked, as there is no DNA. Germline V gives CDR1 SGHVS, CDR2 FQNEAQ. The CDR3 consists of 16 residues. The CDR3 spells CASSLRPQGGAGEQYF. The whole variable domain, filled in from reference TRBV7-8 and TRBJ2-7, reads GAGVSQSPRYKVAKRGQDVALRCDPISGHVSLFWYQQALGQGPEFLTYFQNEAQLDKSGLPSDRFFAERPEGSVSTLKIQRTQQEDSAVYLCASSLRPQGGAGEQYFGPGTRLTVT.

CDR3 in amino acids: CASSIASGGRTGELFF. This chain joins TRBV27 and TRBJ2-2; TCRdb selects TRBD2, and the lack of DNA leaves this call unchecked. The germline gives CDR1 MNHEY, CDR2 SMNVEV (reference sequence). CDR3 size: 16 residues.

The chain couples TRBV5-3 to TRBJ2-7; there is no DNA to check the TCRdb D call of TRBD1. TRBV5-3 is known as an ORF, though its function is uncertain. The CDR3 sequence is 15 residues long. CDR3 protein: CARRYDREDSYEQYF.

V usage is TRBV6-2 or TRBV6-3 and J usage is TRBJ2-3; TCRdb returns TRBD2, unconfirmable since there is no DNA. CDR1 and CDR2 from the germline V gene are MNHEY and SVGEGT. The length of the CDR3 is 18 residues. This chain's CDR3 is CASSLTSGGLPRTDTQYF.

The chain recombines TRBV5-1 with TRBJ2-7; TCRdb's assignment of TRBD2 cannot be checked, as there is no DNA. Germline CDR1 SGHRS, CDR2 YFSETQ. CDR3 length equals 15 residues. CDR3 sequence reads: CASSNPSRATYEQYF.

The genes are TRBV6-5 and TRBJ2-2; no DNA is available, so the TRBD1 call from TCRdb remains unchecked. The CDR3 is 17 residues long. Germline V gene lookup returns CDR1 MNHEY and CDR2 SVGAGI. CDR3 region: CASSYRRGGGNTGELFF.

The chain combines TRBV6-1 with TRBJ2-7; TCRdb calls TRBD1, which cannot be checked without DNA. The CDR3 spans 14 residues. Germline lookup yields CDR1 MNHNS and CDR2 SASEGT. CDR3 loop: CASTDRDSSYEQYF.

The chain carries TRBV3-1 and TRBJ1-2. Per germline, CDR1 LGHDT and CDR2 YNNKEL (reference sequence). The CDR3 spans 11 residues. CDR3 residues: CASSQDGRHTF. Drawing the rest from reference TRBV3-1 and TRBJ1-2, the complete variable domain is DTAVSQTPKYLVTQMGNDKSIKCEQNLGHDTMYWYKQDSKKFLKIMFSYNNKELIINETVPNRFSPKSPDKAHLNLHINSLELGDSAVYFCASSQDGRHTFGSGTRLTVV.

The chain recombines TRBV18 with TRBJ1-5. The germline gives CDR1 KGHSH, CDR2 LQKENI. CDR3 length equals 14 residues. CDR3 protein: CASSESFQTQPQHF.

The rearrangement joins TRBV7-2 to TRBJ2-1; the TRBD2 assignment by TCRdb is unverifiable without DNA. The CDR3 has 14 amino acids. Germline V gene lookup returns CDR1 SGHTA and CDR2 FQGNSA. CDR3 protein: CASSLDRSGNEQFF.

The chain carries TRBV12-3 or TRBV12-4 and TRBJ1-2. This CDR3 has 14 amino acids. CDR3 in amino acids: CASSWRPVKYGYTF.

The V call is TRBV7-3, the J call TRBJ2-7. The CDR3 totals 15 residues. Germline V lookup: CDR1 SGHTA, CDR2 FQGTGA. The CDR3 loop reads CASSLLPGGNYEQYF.